A selection of T cell receptor beta chains follows, all from one sample in a study of T cell responses to AZD1222 COVID-19 vaccine. The data were produced by immunoSEQ multiplex PCR, yet TCRdb's version contains in-frame clones alone and is incomplete. Here the sample spans about 120,000 clones, 90% to 95% being singletons. The sample was peripheral blood, taken on day 0 of AZD1222 vaccination. These receptors came from an adult in good health. CDR3s include the opening cysteine and the closing phenylalanine or tryptophan. A D gene is named only where the DNA matches it firmly. Some rows mark clone size as missing; the rest say once, few, many or name a class of expanded clone.

clone_size: -; v_call: TRBV10-1; d_call: TRBD2; j_call: TRBJ2-3; cdr3_aa: CASSKGLAGGDTQYF; cdr3_nt: TGCGCCAGCAGTAAAGGACTAGCGGGAGGAGATACGCAGTATTTT
clone_size: -; v_call: TRBV27; d_call: TRBD1; j_call: TRBJ1-1; cdr3_aa: CASSHQGAGNTEAFF; cdr3_nt: TGTGCCAGCAGCCACCAGGGGGCGGGGAACACTGAAGCTTTCTTT
clone_size: few; v_call: TRBV10-2; d_call: TRBD2; j_call: TRBJ2-2; cdr3_aa: CASGLAGAGELFF; cdr3_nt: TGCGCCAGTGGGCTAGCGGGGGCTGGGGAGCTGTTTTTT
clone_size: -; v_call: TRBV15; d_call: -; j_call: TRBJ1-1; cdr3_aa: CATSTTGNTEAFF; cdr3_nt: TGTGCCACCAGCACGACAGGGAACACTGAAGCTTTCTTT
clone_size: -; v_call: TRBV28; d_call: TRBD1; j_call: TRBJ1-6; cdr3_aa: CASSPGQETSPLHF; cdr3_nt: TGTGCCAGCAGTCCGGGACAGGAGACTTCACCCCTCCACTTT
clone_size: -; v_call: TRBV5-4; d_call: TRBD1; j_call: TRBJ1-2; cdr3_aa: CASSLAGGKVAYGYTF; cdr3_nt: TGTGCCAGCAGCTTGGCAGGGGGAAAAGTGGCCTATGGCTACACCTTC
clone_size: once; v_call: TRBV19; d_call: -; j_call: TRBJ1-1; cdr3_aa: CASTEGRRVSEAFF; cdr3_nt: TGTGCCAGTACCGAAGGAAGGAGAGTGTCCGAAGCTTTCTTT
clone_size: few; v_call: TRBV28; d_call: TRBD1; j_call: TRBJ1-5; cdr3_aa: CASSLTGQSQHF; cdr3_nt: TGTGCCAGCAGTTTAACGGGACAGTCCCAGCATTTT
clone_size: -; v_call: TRBV28; d_call: -; j_call: TRBJ2-7; cdr3_aa: CASSHGWGRPDEQYF; cdr3_nt: TGTGCCAGCAGCCACGGGTGGGGGCGCCCCGACGAGCAGTACTTC
clone_size: -; v_call: TRBV11-2; d_call: -; j_call: TRBJ1-6; cdr3_aa: CASSPWTASHLHF; cdr3_nt: TGTGCCAGCAGCCCGTGGACGGCGTCACACCTCCACTTT
clone_size: -; v_call: TRBV18; d_call: -; j_call: TRBJ1-3; cdr3_aa: CASSSDPDHGNTIYF; cdr3_nt: TGTGCCAGCTCCTCAGATCCGGACCATGGAAACACCATATATTTT
clone_size: -; v_call: TRBV27; d_call: -; j_call: TRBJ2-1; cdr3_aa: CASRTPMVGSYNEQFF; cdr3_nt: TGTGCCAGCAGAACTCCCATGGTGGGCTCCTACAATGAGCAGTTCTTC
clone_size: -; v_call: TRBV27; d_call: TRBD1; j_call: TRBJ1-1; cdr3_aa: CASGTPGQGRYTEAFF; cdr3_nt: TGTGCCAGCGGCACTCCGGGACAGGGGAGGTACACTGAAGCTTTCTTT
clone_size: -; v_call: TRBV6-1; d_call: -; j_call: TRBJ2-3; cdr3_aa: CASSEGGTGTDTQYF; cdr3_nt: TGTGCCAGCAGTGAAGGAGGGACTGGCACAGATACGCAGTATTTT
clone_size: -; v_call: TRBV7-2; d_call: -; j_call: TRBJ2-3; cdr3_aa: CASSLRVGRTDTQYF; cdr3_nt: TGTGCCAGCAGCCTCAGGGTTGGGCGGACAGATACGCAGTATTTT
clone_size: -; v_call: TRBV7-9; d_call: -; j_call: TRBJ1-5; cdr3_aa: CASSLEGSEGQPQHF; cdr3_nt: TGTGCCAGCAGCTTAGAGGGGTCAGAGGGTCAGCCCCAGCATTTT
clone_size: -; v_call: TRBV15; d_call: TRBD2; j_call: TRBJ2-1; cdr3_aa: CATSRWEGTIYNEQFF; cdr3_nt: TGTGCCACCAGCAGATGGGAAGGGACTATTTACAATGAGCAGTTCTTC
clone_size: -; v_call: TRBV3-1/TRBV3-2; d_call: -; j_call: TRBJ1-6; cdr3_aa: CASSAGFENSPLHF; cdr3_nt: TGTGCCAGCAGCGCAGGGTTCGAGAATTCACCCCTCCACTTT
clone_size: -; v_call: TRBV9; d_call: -; j_call: TRBJ1-1; cdr3_aa: CASSTEVNTEAFF; cdr3_nt: TGTGCCAGCAGCACCGAGGTAAACACTGAAGCTTTCTTT
clone_size: -; v_call: TRBV19; d_call: TRBD2; j_call: TRBJ2-7; cdr3_aa: CASSTLGTSGWSSSRDEQYF; cdr3_nt: TGTGCCAGTAGTACCCTAGGGACTAGCGGTTGGTCTAGTTCGAGGGACGAGCAGTACTTC
clone_size: -; v_call: TRBV29-1; d_call: TRBD1; j_call: TRBJ2-7; cdr3_aa: CSVAGGRYEQYF; cdr3_nt: TGCAGCGTTGCAGGGGGCAGGTACGAGCAGTACTTC
clone_size: -; v_call: TRBV19; d_call: TRBD2; j_call: TRBJ2-1; cdr3_aa: CAIRTSGNEQFF; cdr3_nt: TGTGCCATTAGGACTAGCGGTAATGAGCAGTTCTTC
clone_size: -; v_call: TRBV7-9; d_call: -; j_call: TRBJ1-3; cdr3_aa: CASSFGTYGNTIYF; cdr3_nt: TGTGCCAGCAGCTTCGGGACGTATGGAAACACCATATATTTT
clone_size: few; v_call: TRBV24-1; d_call: -; j_call: TRBJ2-1; cdr3_aa: CATSDSWGQFF; cdr3_nt: TGTGCCACCAGTGATTCCTGGGGGCAGTTCTTC